Listed below are T cell receptor beta chains from one sample, sequenced in a study of cytomegalovirus exposure and HLA in healthy donors. The protocol was immunoSEQ multiplex PCR, while the TCRdb copy is restricted to in-frame clones and leaves out a portion. The data hold about 120,000 clones, with about 15% observed a single time. The sample was PBMCs. All receptors derive from a female donor in good health and CMV-seropositive. Both conserved end residues are part of each CDR3. The D gene is left open where the match is weak. Size is stated for part of the rows, as once, few or many counts, or as a class when the clone is expanded.

TRBV2	TRBJ2-6	.	few	TGTGCCAGCAATGATGCCCTCCGAGGGGGGGCCAACGTCCTGACTTTC	CASNDALRGGANVLTF
TRBV6-6	TRBJ1-5	.	few	TGTGCCAGCAGTTACTCGAACAGGGACGGTAAAAAGCCCCAGCATTTT	CASSYSNRDGKKPQHF
TRBV19	TRBJ1-5	TRBD1	few	TGTGCCACTAAACTCGGGGACAGAAATTTGGAGCCCCAGCATTTT	CATKLGDRNLEPQHF
TRBV11-2	TRBJ2-1	.	.	TGTGCCAGCAAAGACAACAACTACAATGAGCAGTTCTTC	CASKDNNYNEQFF
TRBV29-1	TRBJ1-1	.	few	TGCAGCGTGCACAGGGTTGTTGCCACTGAAGCTTTCTTT	CSVHRVVATEAFF
TRBV29-1	TRBJ1-2	.	few	TGCAGCGTTGGCCAGGGGCTTAACTATGGCTACACCTTC	CSVGQGLNYGYTF
TRBV30	TRBJ1-5	.	few	TGTGCCTGGACCAGGGACAATCAGCCCCAGCATTTT	CAWTRDNQPQHF
TRBV18	TRBJ1-2	TRBD1	.	TGTGCCAGCTCACCAGATGGGACAGGGGTTGCCTATGGCTACACCTTC	CASSPDGTGVAYGYTF
TRBV5-1	TRBJ2-2	TRBD2	once	TGCGCCAGCAGCTTCGGACTAGCGGGTCCCGGGGAGCTGTTTTTT	CASSFGLAGPGELFF
TRBV5-4	TRBJ1-4	TRBD1	few	TGTGCCAGCAGCTTACAGGGGGCAACTAATGAAAAACTGTTTTTT	CASSLQGATNEKLFF
TRBV7-9	TRBJ1-1	.	few	TGTGCCAGCAGCTTCAGGTTTGAGGGCACTGAAGCTCTCTTT	CASSFRFEGTEALF
TRBV7-4	TRBJ1-6	.	few	TGTGCCAGCAGCGGGAGGGGGGTTTATAATTCACCCCTCCACTTT	CASSGRGVYNSPLHF
TRBV6-1	TRBJ1-5	.	.	TGTGCCAGCAGCTATGATGCAGGGAGCAATCAGCCCCAGCATTTT	CASSYDAGSNQPQHF
TRBV4-3	TRBJ2-6	TRBD1	.	TGCGCCAGCAGCCCTGCGGGACAGGGGTCTTTCTCTGGGGCCAACGTCCTGACTTTC	CASSPAGQGSFSGANVLTF
TRBV7-9	TRBJ1-2	TRBD1	.	TGTGCCAGCAGCTTAGGGGACGGGACAGGGCTTGATGGCTACACCTTC	CASSLGDGTGLDGYTF
TRBV6-5	TRBJ1-1	.	few	TGTGCCAGCAGTTACTCCCAATCAGGAGGGGAAGCTTTCTTT	CASSYSQSGGEAFF
TRBV29-1	TRBJ2-1	TRBD2	few	TGCAGCGTTGACGCTAGCGGGAGGTGGGATGAGCAGTTCTTC	CSVDASGRWDEQFF
TRBV5-6	TRBJ2-5	.	.	TGTGCCAGCAGCTATCATCGACTCGGCGGGAATAAAGATCTAGAGACCCAGTACTTC	CASSYHRLGGNKDLETQYF
TRBV10-3	TRBJ2-1	.	many	TGTGCCATCAGTGAGTCGGAGGGAGGGGGCTCCTACAATGAGCAGTTCTTC	CAISESEGGGSYNEQFF
TRBV29-1	TRBJ1-4	.	few	TGCAGCGGTGGACAGCATAATGAAAAACTGTTTTTT	CSGGQHNEKLFF
TRBV6-1	TRBJ1-5	.	few	TGTGCCAGCAGTGAGAGTGGGGAGCGCCAGCATTTT	CASSESGERQHF
TRBV5-6	TRBJ2-1	TRBD1	few	TGTGCCAGCAGCTTTAATTCTCCGGGACAGTACAATGAGCAGTTCTTC	CASSFNSPGQYNEQFF
TRBV29-1	TRBJ2-1	.	few	TGCAGCGTTGAATCGGGGGAAGTATACAATGAGCAGTTCTTC	CSVESGEVYNEQFF
TRBV1	TRBJ2-5	.	.	TGCACCAGCAGCCACGTCCGGACGGGACTAGCAGAGATAGAGATTCAAGAGACCCAGTACTTC	CTSSHVRTGLAEIEIQETQYF
TRBV7-2	TRBJ2-5	.	.	TGTGCCAGCAGCTTTAATATTCTGGAGACCCAGTACTTC	CASSFNILETQYF
TRBV5-6	TRBJ1-3	TRBD1	.	TGTGCCAGCAGTTCCCAGGGGGCTGAAGGAAACACCATATATTTT	CASSSQGAEGNTIYF
TRBV19	TRBJ2-7	TRBD1	.	TGTGCCAGTAGAACTACAGGGGGCTTCGGCGAGCAGTACTTC	CASRTTGGFGEQYF